The entry below describes one TCR beta chain. Its antigen is unidentified. This sample stems from a study of synovial regulatory T cells in juvenile arthritis. General study results and limits: Synovial Tregs shared more CDR3 sequences with iaTregs than other blood Tregs.

Germline values: CDR1 KGHSH, CDR2 LQKENI. CDR3 size: 15 residues. No DNA appears here. Assay used: immunoSEQ multiplex PCR; TCRdb lists only in-frame clones, some missing. This specimen shows about 9,500 clones; the ten leading clones hold roughly 1.9%. The sequenced sample was Treg cells from blood. Subset: remaining (HLA-DR-negative) circulating blood Treg cells. The clonotype originates from a donor aged 2-30 years with juvenile idiopathic arthritis. This chain joins TRBV18 and TRBJ2-6; absent DNA, TCRdb's TRBD2 call cannot be checked. The CDR3 reads CASSPGSSGANVLTF.